This record concerns one T cell receptor (beta chain) sequence. The record originates from a study of CD8+ T cells in alopecia areata. The V gene's germline CDR1 is SGHDT and CDR2 YYEEEE. CDR3 length: 14 residues. Between the trimmed V and J ends, which lost 2 bases and 1 base, there was a span of 9 bases. Sequencing used cDNA as its template, made by extracting RNA and reverse transcribing it. The method was immunoSEQ multiplex PCR; TCRdb's version includes in-frame clones alone and lacks a portion of them. The table lists around 270,000 clones, roughly 64% of them singletons. The treatment: oral pan-JAK inhibitor, 5-10 mg twice daily.

Source: CD4+ T cells sorted from blood, taken at week 24, from a patient treated with tofacitinib. This clonotype originated in a human donor with alopecia areata. V gene TRBV5-6 combines with J gene TRBJ1-1; a weak D match, TRBD1 (6 bases). In DNA, the CDR3 is TGTGCCAGCAGCTTTGAGACAGGGAACACTGAAGCTTTCTTT. Amino acids: CASSFETGNTEAFF.